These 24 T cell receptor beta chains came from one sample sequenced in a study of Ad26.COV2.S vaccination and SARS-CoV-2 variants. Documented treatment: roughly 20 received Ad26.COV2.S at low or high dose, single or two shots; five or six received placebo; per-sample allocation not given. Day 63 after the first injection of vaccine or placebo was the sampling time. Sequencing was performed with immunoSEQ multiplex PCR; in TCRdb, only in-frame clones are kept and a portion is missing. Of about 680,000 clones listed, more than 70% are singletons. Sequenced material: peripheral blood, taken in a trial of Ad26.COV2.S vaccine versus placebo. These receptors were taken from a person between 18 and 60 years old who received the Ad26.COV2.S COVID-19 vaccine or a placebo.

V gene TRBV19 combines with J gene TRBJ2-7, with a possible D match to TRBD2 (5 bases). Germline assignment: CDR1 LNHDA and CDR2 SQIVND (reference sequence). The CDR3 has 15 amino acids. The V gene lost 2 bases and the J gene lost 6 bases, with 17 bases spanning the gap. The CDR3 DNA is TGTGCCAGTAGTATACACCCGCCTGCGGGCGTCGAGCAGTACTTC. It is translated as CASSIHPPAGVEQYF.

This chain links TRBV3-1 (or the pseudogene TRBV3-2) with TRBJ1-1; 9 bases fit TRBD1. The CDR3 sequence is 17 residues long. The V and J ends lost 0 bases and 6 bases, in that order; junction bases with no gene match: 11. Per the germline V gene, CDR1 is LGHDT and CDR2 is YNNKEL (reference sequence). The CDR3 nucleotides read TGTGCCAGCAGCCAAGAAGGGGACAGGGCCCGGGAAGCTGAAGCTTTCTTT. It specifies CASSQEGDRAREAEAFF.

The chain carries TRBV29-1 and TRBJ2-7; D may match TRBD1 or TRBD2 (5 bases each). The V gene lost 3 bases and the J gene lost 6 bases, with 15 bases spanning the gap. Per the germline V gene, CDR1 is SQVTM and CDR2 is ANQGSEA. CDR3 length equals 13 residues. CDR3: CSVEGRGKGEQYF. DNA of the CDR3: TGCAGCGTTGAGGGACGGGGCAAGGGCGAGCAGTACTTC.

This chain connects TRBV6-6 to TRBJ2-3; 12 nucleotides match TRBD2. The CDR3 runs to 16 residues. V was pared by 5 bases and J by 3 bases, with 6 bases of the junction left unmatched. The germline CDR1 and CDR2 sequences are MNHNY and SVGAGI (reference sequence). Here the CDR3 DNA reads TGTGCCAGCAGTACCGCCGGACTAGCGGGGACAGATACGCAGTATTTT. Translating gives CASSTAGLAGTDTQYF.

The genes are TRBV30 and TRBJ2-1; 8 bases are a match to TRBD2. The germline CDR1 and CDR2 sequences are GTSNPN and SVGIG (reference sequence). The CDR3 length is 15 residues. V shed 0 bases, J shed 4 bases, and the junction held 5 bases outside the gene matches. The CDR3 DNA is TGTGCCTGGAGTGTACGTCGGGGGGGGTACAATGAGCAGTTCTTC. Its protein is CAWSVRRGGYNEQFF.

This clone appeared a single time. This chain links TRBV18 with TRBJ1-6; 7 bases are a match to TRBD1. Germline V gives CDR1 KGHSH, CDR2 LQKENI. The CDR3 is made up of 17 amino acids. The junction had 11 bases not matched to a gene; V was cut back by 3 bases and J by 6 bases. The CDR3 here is CASSPPSYRGGNSPLHF. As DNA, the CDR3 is TGTGCCAGCTCACCGCCTTCCTACAGGGGAGGTAATTCACCCCTCCACTTT.

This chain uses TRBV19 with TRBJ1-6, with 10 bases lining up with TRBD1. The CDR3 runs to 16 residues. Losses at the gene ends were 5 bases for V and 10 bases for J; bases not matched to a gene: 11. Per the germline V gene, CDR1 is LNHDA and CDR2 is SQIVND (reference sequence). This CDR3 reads CASSVKTGQGSSPLHF. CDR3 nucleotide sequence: TGTGCCAGTAGTGTGAAAACGGGACAGGGGAGCTCACCCCTCCACTTT. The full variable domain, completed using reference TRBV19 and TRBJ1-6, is DGGITQSPKYLFRKEGQNVTLSCEQNLNHDAMYWYRQDPGQGLRLIYYSQIVNDFQKGDIAEGYSVSREKKESFPLTVTSAQKNPTAFYLCASSVKTGQGSSPLHFGNGTRLTVT.

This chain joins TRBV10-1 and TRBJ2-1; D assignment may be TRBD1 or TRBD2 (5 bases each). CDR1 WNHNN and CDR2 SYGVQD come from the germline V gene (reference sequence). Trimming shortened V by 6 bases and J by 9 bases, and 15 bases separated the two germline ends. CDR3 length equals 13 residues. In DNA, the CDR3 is TGCGCCAGCAGGGGACCTGGGAATACTGAGCAGTTCTTC. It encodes CASRGPGNTEQFF.

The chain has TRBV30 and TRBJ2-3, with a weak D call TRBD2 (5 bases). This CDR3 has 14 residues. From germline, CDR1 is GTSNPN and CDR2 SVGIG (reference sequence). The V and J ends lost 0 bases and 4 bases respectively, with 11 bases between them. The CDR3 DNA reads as TGTGCCTGGAGTGTCGGCGGGTCATCAGATACGCAGTATTTT. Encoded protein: CAWSVGGSSDTQYF. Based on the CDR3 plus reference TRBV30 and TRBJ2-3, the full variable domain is SQTIHQWPATLVQPVGSPLSLECTVEGTSNPNLYWYRQAAGRGLQLLFYSVGIGQISSEVPQNLSASRPQDRQFILSSKKLLLSDSGFYLCAWSVGGSSDTQYFGPGTRLTVL.

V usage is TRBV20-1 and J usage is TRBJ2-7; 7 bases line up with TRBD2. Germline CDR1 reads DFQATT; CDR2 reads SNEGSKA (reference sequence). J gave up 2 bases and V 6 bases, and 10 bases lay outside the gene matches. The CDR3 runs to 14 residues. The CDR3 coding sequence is TGCAGTGCCAGTCGGGCTAGCGGAACCTACGAGCAGTACTTC. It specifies CSASRASGTYEQYF.

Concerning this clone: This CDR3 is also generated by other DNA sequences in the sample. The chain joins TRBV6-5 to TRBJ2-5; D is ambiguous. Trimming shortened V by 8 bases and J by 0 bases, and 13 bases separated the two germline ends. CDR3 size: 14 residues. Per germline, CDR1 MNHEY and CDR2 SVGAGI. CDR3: CASSSSPYQETQYF. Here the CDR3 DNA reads TGTGCCAGCTCTTCATCACCTTACCAAGAGACCCAGTACTTC.

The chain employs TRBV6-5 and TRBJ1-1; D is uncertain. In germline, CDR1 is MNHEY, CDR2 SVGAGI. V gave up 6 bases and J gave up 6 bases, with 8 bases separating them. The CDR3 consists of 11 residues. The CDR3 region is CASRVKSEAFF. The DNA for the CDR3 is TGTGCCAGCAGGGTTAAATCTGAAGCTTTCTTT.

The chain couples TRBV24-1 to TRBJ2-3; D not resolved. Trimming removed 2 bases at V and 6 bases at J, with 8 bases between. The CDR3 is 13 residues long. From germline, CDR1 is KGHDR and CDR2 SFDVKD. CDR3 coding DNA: TGTGCCACCAGTGATTGGCTTGGGGATACGCAGTATTTT. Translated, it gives CATSDWLGDTQYF.

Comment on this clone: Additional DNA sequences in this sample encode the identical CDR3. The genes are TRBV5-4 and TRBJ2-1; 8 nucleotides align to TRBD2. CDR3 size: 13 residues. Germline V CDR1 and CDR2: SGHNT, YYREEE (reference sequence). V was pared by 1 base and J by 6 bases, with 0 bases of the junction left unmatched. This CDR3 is CASSLTSGNEQFF. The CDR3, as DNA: TGTGCCAGCAGCTTGACTAGCGGCAATGAGCAGTTCTTC.

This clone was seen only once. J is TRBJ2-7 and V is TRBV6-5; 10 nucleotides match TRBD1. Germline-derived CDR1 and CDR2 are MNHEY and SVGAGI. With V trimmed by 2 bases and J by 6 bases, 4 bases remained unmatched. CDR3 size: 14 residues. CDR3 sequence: CASSYGTGVAEQYF. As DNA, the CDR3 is TGTGCCAGCAGTTACGGGACAGGGGTAGCCGAGCAGTACTTC.

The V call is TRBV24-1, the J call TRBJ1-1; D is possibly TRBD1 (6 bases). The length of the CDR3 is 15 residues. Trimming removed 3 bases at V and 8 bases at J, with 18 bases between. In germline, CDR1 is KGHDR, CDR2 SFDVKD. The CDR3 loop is CATSDPSTGRGEAFF. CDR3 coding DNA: TGTGCCACCAGTGATCCTAGTACAGGGAGGGGGGAAGCTTTCTTT.

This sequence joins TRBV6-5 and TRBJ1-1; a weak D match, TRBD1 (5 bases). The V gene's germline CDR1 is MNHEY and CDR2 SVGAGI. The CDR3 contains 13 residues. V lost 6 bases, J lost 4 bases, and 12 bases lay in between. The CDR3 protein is CASRMDIPTEAFF. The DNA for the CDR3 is TGTGCCAGCAGAATGGACATTCCCACTGAAGCTTTCTTT.

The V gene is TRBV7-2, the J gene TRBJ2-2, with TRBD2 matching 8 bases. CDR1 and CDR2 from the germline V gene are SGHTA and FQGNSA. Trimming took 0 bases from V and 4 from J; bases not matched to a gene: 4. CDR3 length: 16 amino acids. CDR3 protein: CASSLASGTPTGELFF. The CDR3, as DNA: TGTGCCAGCAGCTTAGCTAGCGGGACCCCCACCGGGGAGCTGTTTTTT.

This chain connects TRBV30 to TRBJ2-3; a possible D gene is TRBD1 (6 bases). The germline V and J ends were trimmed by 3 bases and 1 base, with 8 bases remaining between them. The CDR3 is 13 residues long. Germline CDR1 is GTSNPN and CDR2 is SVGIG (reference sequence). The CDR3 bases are TGTGCCTGGAGAAGGACAGGCACAGATACGCAGTATTTT. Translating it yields CAWRRTGTDTQYF.

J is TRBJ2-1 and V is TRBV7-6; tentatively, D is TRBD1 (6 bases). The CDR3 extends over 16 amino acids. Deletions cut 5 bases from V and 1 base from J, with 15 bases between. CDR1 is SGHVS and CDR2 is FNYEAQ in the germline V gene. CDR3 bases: TGTGCCAGCAGCCGTCCGCAGGGGACATCCTACAATGAGCAGTTCTTC. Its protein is CASSRPQGTSYNEQFF.

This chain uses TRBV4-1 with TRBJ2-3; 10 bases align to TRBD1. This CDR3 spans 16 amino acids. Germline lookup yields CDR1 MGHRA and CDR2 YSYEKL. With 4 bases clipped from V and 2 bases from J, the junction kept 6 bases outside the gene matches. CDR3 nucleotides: TGCGCCAGCAGCCCGGGACAGGGGCCGGCCACAGATACGCAGTATTTT. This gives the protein CASSPGQGPATDTQYF.

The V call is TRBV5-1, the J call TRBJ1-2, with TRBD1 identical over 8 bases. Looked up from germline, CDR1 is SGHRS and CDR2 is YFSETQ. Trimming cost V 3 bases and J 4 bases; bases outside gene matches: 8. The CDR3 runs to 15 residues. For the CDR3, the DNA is TGCGCCAGCAGCTCCCCTGGCACAGGGGGCTATGGCTACACCTTC. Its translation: CASSSPGTGGYGYTF.

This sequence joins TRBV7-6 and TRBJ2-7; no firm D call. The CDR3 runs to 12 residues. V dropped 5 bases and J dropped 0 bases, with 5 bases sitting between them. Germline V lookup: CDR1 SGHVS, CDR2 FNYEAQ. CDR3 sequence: CASSPSSYEQYF. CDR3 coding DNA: TGTGCCAGCAGCCCAAGCTCCTACGAGCAGTACTTC.

CDR3 region: CASRGGPASEQFF. CDR3 in DNA: TGTGCCAGCCGCGGGGGTCCCGCGAGTGAGCAGTTCTTC. V usage is TRBV12-3 or TRBV12-4 and J usage is TRBJ2-1; 7 bases align to TRBD2. The CDR3 is 13 amino acids. J was trimmed by 9 bases and V by 8 bases; bases with no gene match: 10.